This T cell receptor beta chain was obtained from a study of CD8+CD57+ T cells in acquired aplastic anemia. General study results and limits: Common to patients and controls were roughly 30 CD8+ CDR3 sequences.

Worth noting for this clonotype: Antigen specificity is unknown.

Patients chosen for sequencing had CD8+CD57+ cells that had expanded, as shown by flow cytometry. Diagnosis of severe acquired aplastic anemia applied to all patients. Untreated patients provided the blood samples, with no therapy given before sampling. The CDR3 runs 15 residues. Looked up from germline, CDR1 is ENHRY and CDR2 is SYGVKD. V was cut by 2 bases and J by 8 bases, with 16 bases left in between. Genomic DNA acted as the template from which TCR beta VDJ combination and CDR3 sequence profiling were carried out. A single record per CDR3 protein comes from TCRdb applying MiXCR to the reads. The data hold approximately 200,000 distinct CDR3 sequences, with over 40% observed a single time.

The sequence was collected from a human donor with aplastic anemia. The sample taken for sequencing was sorted CD4+, CD8+, or CD8+CD57+ T cells (not recorded which) from PBMCs. This sequence joins TRBV10-3 and TRBJ1-5; D possibly corresponds to TRBD1 (5 bases). The CDR3 loop is CAISEGMGVGEPQHF. The CDR3 bases are TGTGCCATCAGTGAGGGAATGGGAGTAGGGGAGCCCCAGCATTTT.